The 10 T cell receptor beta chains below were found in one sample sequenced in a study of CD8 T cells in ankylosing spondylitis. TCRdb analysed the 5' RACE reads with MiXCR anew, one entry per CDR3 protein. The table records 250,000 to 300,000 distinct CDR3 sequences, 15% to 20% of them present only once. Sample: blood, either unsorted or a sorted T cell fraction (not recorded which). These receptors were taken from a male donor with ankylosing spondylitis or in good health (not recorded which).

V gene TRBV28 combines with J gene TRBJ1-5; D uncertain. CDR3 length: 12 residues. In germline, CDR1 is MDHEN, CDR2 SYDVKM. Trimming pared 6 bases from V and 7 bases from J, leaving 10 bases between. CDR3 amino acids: CASRTGVQPQHF. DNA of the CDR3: TGTGCCAGCAGGACTGGGGTCCAGCCCCAGCATTTT. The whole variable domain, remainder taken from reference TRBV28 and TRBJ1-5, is DVKVTQSSRYLVKRTGEKVFLECVQDMDHENMFWYRQDPGLGLRLIYFSYDVKMKEKGDIPEGYSVSREKKERFSLILESASTNQTSMYLCASRTGVQPQHFGDGTRLSIL.

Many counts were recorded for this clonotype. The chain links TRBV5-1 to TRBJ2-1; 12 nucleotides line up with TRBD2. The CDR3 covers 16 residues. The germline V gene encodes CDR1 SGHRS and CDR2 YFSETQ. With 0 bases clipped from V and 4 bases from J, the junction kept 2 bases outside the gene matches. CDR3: CASSLGLAGAYNEQFF. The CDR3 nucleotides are TGCGCCAGCAGCTTGGGACTAGCGGGGGCGTACAATGAGCAGTTCTTC. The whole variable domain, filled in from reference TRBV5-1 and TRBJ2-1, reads KAGVTQTPRYLIKTRGQQVTLSCSPISGHRSVSWYQQTPGQGLQFLFEYFSETQRNKGNFPGRFSGRQFSNSRSEMNVSTLELGDSALYLCASSLGLAGAYNEQFFGPGTRLTVL.

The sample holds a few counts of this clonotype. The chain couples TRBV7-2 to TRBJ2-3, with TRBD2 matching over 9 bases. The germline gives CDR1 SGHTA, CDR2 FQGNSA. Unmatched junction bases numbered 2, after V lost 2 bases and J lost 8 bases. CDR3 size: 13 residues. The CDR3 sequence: CASSLPTSGTQYF. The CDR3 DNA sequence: TGTGCCAGCAGCTTACCGACTAGCGGTACGCAGTATTTT.

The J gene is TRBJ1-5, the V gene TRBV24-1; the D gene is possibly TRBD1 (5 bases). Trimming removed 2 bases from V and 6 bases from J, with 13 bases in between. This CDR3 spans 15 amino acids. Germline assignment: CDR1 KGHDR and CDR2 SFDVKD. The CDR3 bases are TGTGCCACCAGTGATTCCGGGGGGGACGGTCAGCCCCAGCATTTT. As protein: CATSDSGGDGQPQHF.

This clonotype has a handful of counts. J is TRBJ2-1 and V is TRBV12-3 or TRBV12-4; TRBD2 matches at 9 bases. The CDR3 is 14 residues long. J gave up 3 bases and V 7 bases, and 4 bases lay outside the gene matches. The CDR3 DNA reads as TGTGCCAGCACCAAGACTAGCGGCTACAATGAGCAGTTCTTC. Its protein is CASTKTSGYNEQFF.

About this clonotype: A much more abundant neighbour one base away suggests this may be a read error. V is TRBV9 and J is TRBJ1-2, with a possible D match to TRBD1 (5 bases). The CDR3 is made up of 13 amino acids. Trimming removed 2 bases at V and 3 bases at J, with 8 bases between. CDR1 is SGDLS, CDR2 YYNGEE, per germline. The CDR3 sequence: CASSVGGYYGYTF. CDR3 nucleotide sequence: TGTGCCAGCAGCGTCGGGGGGTACTATGGCTACACCTTC.

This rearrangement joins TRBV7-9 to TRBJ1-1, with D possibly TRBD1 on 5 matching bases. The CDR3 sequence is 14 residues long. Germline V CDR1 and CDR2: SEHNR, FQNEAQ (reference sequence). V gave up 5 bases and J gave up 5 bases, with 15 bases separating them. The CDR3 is CASSNQIGGTEAFF. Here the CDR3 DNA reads TGTGCCAGCAGCAATCAAATCGGGGGAACTGAAGCTTTCTTT.

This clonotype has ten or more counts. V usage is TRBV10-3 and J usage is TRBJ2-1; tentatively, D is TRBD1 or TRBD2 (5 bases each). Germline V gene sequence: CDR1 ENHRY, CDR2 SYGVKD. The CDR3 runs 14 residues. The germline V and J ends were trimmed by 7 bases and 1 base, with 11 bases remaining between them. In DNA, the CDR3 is TGTGCCATCAATGGAGAGGGGTCCTACAATGAGCAGTTCTTC. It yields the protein CAINGEGSYNEQFF.

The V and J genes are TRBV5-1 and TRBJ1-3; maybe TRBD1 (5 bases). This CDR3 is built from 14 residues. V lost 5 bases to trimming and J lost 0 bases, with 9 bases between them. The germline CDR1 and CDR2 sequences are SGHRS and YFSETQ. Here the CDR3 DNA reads TGCGCCAGCAGGAATACAGGCTCTGGAAACACCATATATTTT. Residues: CASRNTGSGNTIYF.

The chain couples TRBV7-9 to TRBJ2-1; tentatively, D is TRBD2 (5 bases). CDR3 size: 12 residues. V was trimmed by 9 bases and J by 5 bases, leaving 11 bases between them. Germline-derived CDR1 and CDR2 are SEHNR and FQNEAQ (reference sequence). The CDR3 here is CASGWENNEQFF. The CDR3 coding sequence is TGTGCCAGTGGGTGGGAGAACAATGAGCAGTTCTTC.